This TCR beta chain comes out of a study of human T cells and chemical hapten exposure. Study-level findings and limits: Alopecia was present in the donors, so their immune response may differ from healthy people's.

With respect to this clonotype: Its antigen is still unknown.

TCRdb recomputed calls from the RACE reads with MiXCR, one row per CDR3 protein. The sample contains about 120,000 distinct CDR3 sequences, roughly 13% of which appear only once. The germline V gene encodes CDR1 MDHEN and CDR2 SYDVKM. V gave up 9 bases and J gave up 0 bases, with 15 bases separating them. CDR3 length: 15 amino acids. Time point indicated: patch test 1, 2 weeks after DPC sensitization. Treatment denoted: therapeutic diphenylcyclopropenone sensitization with weekly scalp DPC. Blood draws came before every patch-test application. The origin of this receptor is a man between 18 and 35 years old with alopecia areata. Some clones in this sample may be carry-over from other donors' samples. The chain uses TRBV28 and TRBJ2-4; D is perhaps TRBD1 (6 bases). The sample here was whole blood, taken in connection with sensitization to the hapten diphenylcyclopropenone (DPC). DNA for the CDR3: TGTGCCAGTTCGCGGACAGCACTAGCCAAAAACATTCAGTACTTC. Translation gives CASSRTALAKNIQYF.